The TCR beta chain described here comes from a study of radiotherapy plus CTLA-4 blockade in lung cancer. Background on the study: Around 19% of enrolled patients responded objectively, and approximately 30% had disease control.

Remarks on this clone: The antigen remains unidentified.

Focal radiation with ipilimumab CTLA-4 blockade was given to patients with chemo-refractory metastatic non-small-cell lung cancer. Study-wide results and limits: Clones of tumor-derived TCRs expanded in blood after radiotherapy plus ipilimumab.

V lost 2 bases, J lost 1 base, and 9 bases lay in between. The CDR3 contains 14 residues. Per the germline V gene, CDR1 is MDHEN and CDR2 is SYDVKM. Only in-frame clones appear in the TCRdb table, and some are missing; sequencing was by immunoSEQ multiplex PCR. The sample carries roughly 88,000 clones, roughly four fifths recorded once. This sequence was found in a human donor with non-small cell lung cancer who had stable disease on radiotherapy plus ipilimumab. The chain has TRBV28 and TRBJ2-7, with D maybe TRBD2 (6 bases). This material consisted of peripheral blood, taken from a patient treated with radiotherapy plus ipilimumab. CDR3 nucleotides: TGTGCCAGCAGTTTACAGGGACTGTCCTACGAGCAGTACTTC. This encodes CASSLQGLSYEQYF. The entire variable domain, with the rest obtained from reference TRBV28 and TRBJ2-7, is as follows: DVKVTQSSRYLVKRTGEKVFLECVQDMDHENMFWYRQDPGLGLRLIYFSYDVKMKEKGDIPEGYSVSREKKERFSLILESASTNQTSMYLCASSLQGLSYEQYFGPGTRLTVT.